These 16 T cell receptor beta chains were sequenced from one sample in a study of cytomegalovirus exposure and HLA in healthy donors (dated by TCRdb to about 2017). Library preparation was by the immunoSEQ multiplex PCR assay. The multiplex PCR relied on a mix of 60 forward primers for TCR Vbeta segments and 13 reverse primers for TCR Jbeta segments. TCRdb took this table from immuneACCESS and kept in-frame rearrangements with V and J called. Such tables lack part of the clones; where checked against another copy, unresolved V genes explain under half of the gap, and the rest is unexplained. A total of 200,000 to 250,000 clones appear in this sample, around 80% of them only once. The top ten clonotypes cover roughly 0.75% of the sample. The sequencing input was PBMCs. The receptors were gathered from a boy aged 2 to 10 in good health and CMV-seronegative.

This CDR3 is CASKLQGNTEAFF. CDR3 DNA sequence: TGTGCCAGTAAACTTCAGGGGAACACTGAAGCTTTCTTT. The rearrangement joins TRBV19 to TRBJ1-1, with D maybe TRBD1 (5 bases). Per germline, CDR1 LNHDA and CDR2 SQIVND (reference sequence). The CDR3 is 13 residues long. The V end lost 7 bases, the J end lost 1 base, and 10 bases lay between the germline ends.

This clone showed up just a few times. The rearrangement joins TRBV10-3 to TRBJ2-7, with 9 positions matching TRBD2. CDR1 and CDR2 from the germline V gene are ENHRY and SYGVKD. The CDR3 runs to 14 residues. With 5 bases clipped from V and 5 bases from J, the junction kept 7 bases outside the gene matches. The CDR3, as DNA: TGTGCCATCAGTCGGAGCGGGAGGAGGAACGAGCAGTACTTC. This codes for CAISRSGRRNEQYF.

CDR3 in amino acids: CAWSVGRGTEAFF. CDR3 coding DNA: TGTGCCTGGAGTGTAGGCAGGGGCACTGAAGCTTTCTTT. The rearrangement links TRBV30 to TRBJ1-1; weak D call: TRBD1 (6 bases). The CDR3 has 13 amino acids. The V gene's germline CDR1 is GTSNPN and CDR2 SVGIG (reference sequence). V was pared by 0 bases and J by 4 bases, with 9 bases between.

This clone appeared once. The chain uses TRBV18 and TRBJ2-3; tentative D call: TRBD2 (6 bases). The V and J ends lost 3 bases and 0 bases respectively, with 16 bases between them. CDR3 length: 17 residues. The germline CDR1 and CDR2 sequences are KGHSH and LQKENI. The CDR3 DNA follows: TGTGCCAGCTCACCTTTGGCAGCGGGCCCAAGCACAGATACGCAGTATTTT. Its protein product is CASSPLAAGPSTDTQYF.

This chain uses TRBV5-1 with TRBJ2-1, with TRBD1 as a possible D gene (6 bases). CDR1 and CDR2 from the germline V gene are SGHRS and YFSETQ. The CDR3 loop spans 15 amino acids. The V end lost 0 bases, the J end lost 0 bases, and 7 bases lay between the germline ends. The CDR3 bases are TGCGCCAGCAGCTTGGCCAGGGGCTCCTACAATGAGCAGTTCTTC. Its protein is CASSLARGSYNEQFF.

The V gene is TRBV6-1, the J gene TRBJ2-3; TRBD1 is a possible D gene (6 bases). The V gene's germline CDR1 is MNHNS and CDR2 SASEGT. The CDR3 length is 15 residues. Trimming stripped 11 bases from V and 0 bases from J, with 18 bases between. CDR3 protein: CASKGVTPSTDTQYF. The CDR3 bases are TGTGCCTCCAAGGGGGTCACACCCAGCACAGATACGCAGTATTTT.

This sequence joins TRBV19 and TRBJ1-5; a possible D gene is TRBD1 (5 bases). Germline V gene sequence: CDR1 LNHDA, CDR2 SQIVND (reference sequence). The V end lost 2 bases, the J end lost 1 base, and 6 bases lay between the germline ends. This CDR3 spans 14 amino acids. The CDR3 nucleotides are TGTGCCAGTAGTATACACAGGAGCAATCAGCCCCAGCATTTT. Translated: CASSIHRSNQPQHF.

The chain couples TRBV2 to TRBJ2-5; D remains unclear. Germline assignment: CDR1 SNHLY and CDR2 FYNNEI. V was pared by 7 bases and J by 0 bases, with 12 bases between. The CDR3 is 14 amino acids. CDR3 bases: TGTGCCAGCAATCCAGGAAGGTACCAAGAGACCCAGTACTTC. Translating it yields CASNPGRYQETQYF.

The chain is built from TRBV30 and TRBJ2-3, with TRBD2 identical over 8 bases. This CDR3 has 15 amino acids. CDR1 and CDR2 (germline): GTSNPN, SVGIG (reference sequence). The ends lost 2 bases at V and 2 bases at J; junction bases unmatched: 6. The chain's CDR3 is CAWSLIAGYTDTQYF. The DNA of the CDR3 is TGTGCCTGGAGTTTAATAGCGGGATACACAGATACGCAGTATTTT. The complete variable domain, with remaining parts taken from reference TRBV30 and TRBJ2-3, reads SQTIHQWPATLVQPVGSPLSLECTVEGTSNPNLYWYRQAAGRGLQLLFYSVGIGQISSEVPQNLSASRPQDRQFILSSKKLLLSDSGFYLCAWSLIAGYTDTQYFGPGTRLTVL.

The CDR3 reads CASSLGRFSYEQYF. CDR3 DNA sequence: TGTGCCAGCAGTTTAGGGAGGTTCTCCTACGAGCAGTACTTC. V gene TRBV27 combines with J gene TRBJ2-7, with a weak D call TRBD2 (6 bases). Germline lookup yields CDR1 MNHEY and CDR2 SMNVEV (reference sequence). The CDR3 is 14 amino acids. Deletions cut 2 bases from V and 0 bases from J, with 8 bases between.

This clone was counted once. The chain links TRBV9 to TRBJ1-4; D unresolved. This CDR3 is built from 13 residues. Germline V lookup: CDR1 SGDLS, CDR2 YYNGEE. Trimming shortened V by 4 bases and J by 5 bases, and 9 bases separated the two germline ends. The CDR3 DNA is TGTGCCAGCAGCCCCCGTGCGAATGAAAAACTGTTTTTT. Translation gives CASSPRANEKLFF.

The V call is TRBV4-1, the J call TRBJ1-6, with D unclear. V was clipped by 0 bases and J by 10 bases, with 10 bases between them. Germline V gene data show CDR1 as MGHRA and CDR2 as YSYEKL. This CDR3 is built from 14 residues. This CDR3 is CASSQDQVGSPLHF. The CDR3 DNA is TGCGCCAGCAGCCAAGATCAGGTTGGATCACCCCTCCACTTT.

This clone was seen more than once but under ten times. The chain is built from TRBV4-2 and TRBJ1-1; TRBD1 might be the D (5 bases). Germline CDR1 is LGHNA and CDR2 is YNFKEQ. This CDR3 contains 13 residues. Trimming removed 4 bases at V and 4 bases at J, with 10 bases between. CDR3 coding DNA: TGTGCCAGCAGCCTCGGGGGAAGCACTGAAGCTTTCTTT. Its protein product is CASSLGGSTEAFF.

This sequence joins TRBV2 and TRBJ2-3, with a weak D call TRBD2 (7 bases). The V gene lost 6 bases and the J gene lost 0 bases, with 13 bases spanning the gap. Germline-derived CDR1 and CDR2 are SNHLY and FYNNEI. The CDR3 covers 15 residues. The CDR3: CASSAGASSTDTQYF. In DNA, the CDR3 is TGTGCCAGCAGCGCGGGGGCCTCTAGCACAGATACGCAGTATTTT.

V is TRBV6-5 and J is TRBJ1-6, with D tentatively TRBD1 (5 bases). V was pared by 5 bases and J by 15 bases, with 14 bases between. Looked up from germline, CDR1 is MNHEY and CDR2 is SVGAGI. This CDR3 region has 12 residues. In DNA, the CDR3 is TGTGCCAGCAGTCCCGGGCGACAGCTCCTCCACTTT. Protein: CASSPGRQLLHF.

For this clone: The limits of the CDR3 on the DNA are not certain, so only TCRdb's listed CDR3 is given. The V call is TRBV25-1, the J call TRBJ2-3; no check of the table's D call, TRBD1, against the DNA was made. Inclusive of both ends, the CDR3 amounts to 15 amino acids. The germline gives CDR1 MGHDK, CDR2 SYGVNS. CDR3 region: CASSEFGTGNLPPYF.